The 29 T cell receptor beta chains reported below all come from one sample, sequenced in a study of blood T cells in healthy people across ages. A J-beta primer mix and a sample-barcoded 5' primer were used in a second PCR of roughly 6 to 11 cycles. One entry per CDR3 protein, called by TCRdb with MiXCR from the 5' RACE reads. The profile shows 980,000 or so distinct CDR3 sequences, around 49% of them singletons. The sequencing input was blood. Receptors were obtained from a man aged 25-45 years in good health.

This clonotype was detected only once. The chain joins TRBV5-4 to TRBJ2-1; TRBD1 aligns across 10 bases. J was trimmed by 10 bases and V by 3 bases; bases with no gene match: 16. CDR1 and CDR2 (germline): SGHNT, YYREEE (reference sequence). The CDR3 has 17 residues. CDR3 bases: TGTGCCAGCAGCTCACATGACGCCGGGACAGGGGATTACGAGCAGTTCTTC. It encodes CASSSHDAGTGDYEQFF. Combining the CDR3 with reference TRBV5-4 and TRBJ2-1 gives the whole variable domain ETGVTQSPTHLIKTRGQQVTLRCSSQSGHNTVSWYQQALGQGPQFIFQYYREEENGRGNFPPRFSGLQFPNYSSELNVNALELDDSALYLCASSSHDAGTGDYEQFFGPGTRLTVL.

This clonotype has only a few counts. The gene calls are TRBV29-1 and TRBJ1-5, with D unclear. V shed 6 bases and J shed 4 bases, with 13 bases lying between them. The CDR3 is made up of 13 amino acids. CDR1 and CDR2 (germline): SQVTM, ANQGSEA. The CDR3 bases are TGCAGCGTCAACTGGGGTCAGAATCAGCCCCAGCATTTT. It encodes CSVNWGQNQPQHF. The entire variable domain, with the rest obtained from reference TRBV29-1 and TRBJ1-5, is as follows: SAVISQKPSRDICQRGTSLTIQCQVDSQVTMMFWYRQQPGQSLTLIATANQGSEATYESGFVIDKFPISRPNLTFSTLTVSNMSPEDSSIYLCSVNWGQNQPQHFGDGTRLSIL.

The CDR3 nucleotides read TGCGCCAGCAGCCTGGGGGTACTAGCGGCCTCGAGTTACAATGAGCAGTTCTTC. Protein sequence: CASSLGVLAASSYNEQFF. The chain links TRBV5-1 to TRBJ2-1; TRBD2 agrees at 8 bases. Germline trimming cut 4 bases from V and 4 bases from J; bases unmatched to any gene: 16. The CDR3 totals 18 residues. Germline loops: CDR1 SGHRS, CDR2 YFSETQ.

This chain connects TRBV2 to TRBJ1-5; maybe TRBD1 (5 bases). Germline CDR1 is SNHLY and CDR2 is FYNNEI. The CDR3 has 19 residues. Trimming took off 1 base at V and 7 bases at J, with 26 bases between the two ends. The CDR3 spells CASSEGLLGRRDATQPQHF. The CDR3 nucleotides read TGTGCCAGCAGTGAAGGTTTGTTAGGTAGGAGGGACGCAACCCAGCCCCAGCATTTT.

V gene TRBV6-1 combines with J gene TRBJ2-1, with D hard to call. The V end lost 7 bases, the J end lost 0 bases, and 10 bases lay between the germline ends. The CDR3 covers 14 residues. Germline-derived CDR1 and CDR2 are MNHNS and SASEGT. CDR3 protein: CASILQASYNEQFF. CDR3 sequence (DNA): TGTGCCAGCATACTTCAGGCCTCCTACAATGAGCAGTTCTTC.

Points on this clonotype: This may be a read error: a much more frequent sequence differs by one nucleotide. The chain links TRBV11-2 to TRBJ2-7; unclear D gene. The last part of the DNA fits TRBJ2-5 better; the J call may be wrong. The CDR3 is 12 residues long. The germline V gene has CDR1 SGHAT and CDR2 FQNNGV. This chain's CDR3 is CASGETGETQYF. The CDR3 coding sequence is TGTGCCAGCGGGGAAACCGGAGAGACCCAGTACTTC.

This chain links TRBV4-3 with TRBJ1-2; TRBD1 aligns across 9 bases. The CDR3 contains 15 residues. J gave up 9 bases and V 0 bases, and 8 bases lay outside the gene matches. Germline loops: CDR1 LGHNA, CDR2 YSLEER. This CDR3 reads CASSQEGTGMYSYTF. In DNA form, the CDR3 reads TGCGCCAGCAGCCAAGAGGGGACAGGGATGTATAGCTACACCTTC.

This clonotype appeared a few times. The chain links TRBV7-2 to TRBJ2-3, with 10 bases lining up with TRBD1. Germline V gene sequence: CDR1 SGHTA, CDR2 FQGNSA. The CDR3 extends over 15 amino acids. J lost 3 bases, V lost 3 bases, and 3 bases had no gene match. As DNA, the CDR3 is TGTGCCAGCAGCTTTGGACAGGGGGTGACAGATACGCAGTATTTT. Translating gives CASSFGQGVTDTQYF.

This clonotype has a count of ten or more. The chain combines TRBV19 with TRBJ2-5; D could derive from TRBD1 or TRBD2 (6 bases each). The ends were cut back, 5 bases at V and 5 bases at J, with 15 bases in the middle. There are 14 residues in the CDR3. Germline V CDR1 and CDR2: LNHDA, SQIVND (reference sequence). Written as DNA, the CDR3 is TGTGCCAGTAGTTCCGGAGGGGGACGGGAGACCCAGTACTTC. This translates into CASSSGGGRETQYF.

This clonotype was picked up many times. Here the CDR3 reads CASSSVADTQYF. DNA for the CDR3: TGTGCCAGCAGCTCAGTAGCAGATACGCAGTATTTT. The rearrangement joins TRBV7-9 to TRBJ2-3, with D hard to call. This CDR3 is 12 amino acids long. Trimming left V 4 bases short and J 4 bases short, with 6 bases between. Germline V gene lookup returns CDR1 SEHNR and CDR2 FQNEAQ (reference sequence).

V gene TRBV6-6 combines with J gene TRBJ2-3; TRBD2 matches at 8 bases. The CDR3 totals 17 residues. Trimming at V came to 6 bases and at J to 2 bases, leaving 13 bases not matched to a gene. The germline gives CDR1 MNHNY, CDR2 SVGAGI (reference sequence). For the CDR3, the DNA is TGTGCCAGCAGCCGCTTTCTCGCTAGCGGGTTCACAGATACGCAGTATTTT. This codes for CASSRFLASGFTDTQYF.

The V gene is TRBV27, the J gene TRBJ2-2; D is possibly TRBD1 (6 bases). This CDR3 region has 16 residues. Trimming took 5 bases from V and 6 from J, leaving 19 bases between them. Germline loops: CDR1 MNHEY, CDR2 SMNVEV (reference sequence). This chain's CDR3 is CASSRTWQGKSGELFF. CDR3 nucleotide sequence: TGTGCCAGCAGTCGCACTTGGCAGGGGAAGTCCGGGGAGCTGTTTTTT.

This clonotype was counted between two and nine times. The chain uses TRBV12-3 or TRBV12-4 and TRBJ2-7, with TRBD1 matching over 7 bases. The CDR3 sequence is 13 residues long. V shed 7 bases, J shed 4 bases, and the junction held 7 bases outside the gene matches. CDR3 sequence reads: CASTYGTEYEQYF. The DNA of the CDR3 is TGTGCCAGCACATACGGGACAGAATACGAGCAGTACTTC.

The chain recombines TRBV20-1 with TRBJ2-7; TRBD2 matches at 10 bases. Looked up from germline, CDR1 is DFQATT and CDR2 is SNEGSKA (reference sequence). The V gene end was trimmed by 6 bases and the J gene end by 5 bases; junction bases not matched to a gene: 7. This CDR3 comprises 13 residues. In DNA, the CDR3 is TGCAGTGCCCCTAGCGGGAGTCTCCACGAGCAGTACTTC. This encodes CSAPSGSLHEQYF.

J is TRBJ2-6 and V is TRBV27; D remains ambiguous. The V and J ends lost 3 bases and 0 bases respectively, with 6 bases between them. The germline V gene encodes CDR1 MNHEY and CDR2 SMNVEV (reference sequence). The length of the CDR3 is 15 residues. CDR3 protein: CASSFSNSGANVLTF. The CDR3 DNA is TGTGCCAGCAGTTTCAGTAACTCTGGGGCCAACGTCCTGACTTTC. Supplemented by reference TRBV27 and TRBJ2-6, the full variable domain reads EAQVTQNPRYLITVTGKKLTVTCSQNMNHEYMSWYRQDPGLGLRQIYYSMNVEVTDKGDVPEGYKVSRKEKRNFPLILESPSPNQTSLYFCASSFSNSGANVLTFGAGSRLTVL.

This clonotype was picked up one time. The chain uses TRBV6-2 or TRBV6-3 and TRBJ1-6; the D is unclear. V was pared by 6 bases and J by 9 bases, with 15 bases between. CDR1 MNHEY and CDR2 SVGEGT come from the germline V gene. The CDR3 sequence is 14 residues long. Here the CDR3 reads CASRADGRSSPLHF. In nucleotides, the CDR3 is TGTGCCAGCAGAGCGGACGGGCGTAGTTCACCCCTCCACTTT.

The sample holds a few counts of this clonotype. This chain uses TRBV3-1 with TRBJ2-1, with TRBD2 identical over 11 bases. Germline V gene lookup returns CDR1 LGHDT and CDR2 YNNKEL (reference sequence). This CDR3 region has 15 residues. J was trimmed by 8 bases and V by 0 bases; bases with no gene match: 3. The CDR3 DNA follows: TGTGCCAGCAGCCAAGAAACTAGCGGGGGAGATGAGCAGTTCTTC. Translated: CASSQETSGGDEQFF.

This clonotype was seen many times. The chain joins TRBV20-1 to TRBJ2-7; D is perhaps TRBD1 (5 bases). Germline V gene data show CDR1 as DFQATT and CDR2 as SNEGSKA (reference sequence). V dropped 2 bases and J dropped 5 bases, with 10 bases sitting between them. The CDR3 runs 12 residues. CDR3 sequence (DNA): TGCAGTGCTAGACAGGGAAGCGACGAGCAGTACTTC. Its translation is CSARQGSDEQYF.

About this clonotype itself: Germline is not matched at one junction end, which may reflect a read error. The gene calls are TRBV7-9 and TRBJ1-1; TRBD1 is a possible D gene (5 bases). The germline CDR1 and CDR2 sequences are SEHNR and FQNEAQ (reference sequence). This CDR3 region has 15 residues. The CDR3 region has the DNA TGTGCCAGCAGCTTAAGCGGACGGCAGGACACTGGAGCTTTCTTT. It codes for CASSLSGRQDTGAFF.

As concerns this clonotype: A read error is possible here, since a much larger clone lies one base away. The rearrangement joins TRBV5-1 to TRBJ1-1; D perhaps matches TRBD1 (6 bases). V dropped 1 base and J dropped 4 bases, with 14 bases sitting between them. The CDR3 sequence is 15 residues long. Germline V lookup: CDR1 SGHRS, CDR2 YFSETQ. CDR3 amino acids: CASSLSDRQSTEAFF. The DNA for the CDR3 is TGCGCCAGCAGCTTGAGCGACAGGCAGAGCACTGAAGCTTTCTTT.

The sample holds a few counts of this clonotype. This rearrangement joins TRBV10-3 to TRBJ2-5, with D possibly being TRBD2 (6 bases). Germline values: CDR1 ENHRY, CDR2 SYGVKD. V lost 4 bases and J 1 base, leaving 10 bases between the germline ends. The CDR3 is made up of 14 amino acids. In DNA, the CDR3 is TGTGCCATCAGTGGTGGGGGGATCCAAGAGACCCAGTACTTC. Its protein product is CAISGGGIQETQYF.

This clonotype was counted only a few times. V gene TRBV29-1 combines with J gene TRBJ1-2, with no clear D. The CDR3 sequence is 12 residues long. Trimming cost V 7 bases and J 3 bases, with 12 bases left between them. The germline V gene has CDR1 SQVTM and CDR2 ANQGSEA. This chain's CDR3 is CSAPGDYYGYTF. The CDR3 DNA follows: TGCAGCGCCCCCGGTGACTACTATGGCTACACCTTC.

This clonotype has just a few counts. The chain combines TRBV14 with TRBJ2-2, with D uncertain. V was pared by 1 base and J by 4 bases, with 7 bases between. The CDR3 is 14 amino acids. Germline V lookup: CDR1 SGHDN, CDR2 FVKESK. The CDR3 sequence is CASSQAARTGELFF. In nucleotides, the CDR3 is TGTGCCAGCAGCCAAGCTGCGCGCACCGGGGAGCTGTTTTTT.

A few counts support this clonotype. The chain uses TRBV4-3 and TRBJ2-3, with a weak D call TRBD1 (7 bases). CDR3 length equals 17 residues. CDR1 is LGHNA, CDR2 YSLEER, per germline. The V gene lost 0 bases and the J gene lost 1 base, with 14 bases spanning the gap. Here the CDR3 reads CASSQEGGGSGTDTQYF. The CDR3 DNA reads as TGCGCCAGCAGCCAAGAAGGAGGGGGCAGCGGCACAGATACGCAGTATTTT.

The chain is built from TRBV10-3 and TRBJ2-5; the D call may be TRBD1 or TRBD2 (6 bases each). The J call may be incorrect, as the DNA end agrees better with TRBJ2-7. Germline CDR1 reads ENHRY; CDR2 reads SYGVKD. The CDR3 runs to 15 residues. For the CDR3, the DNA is TGTGCCATCAGTCCTAGGGGGACTCGAGACTACGAGCAGTACTTC. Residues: CAISPRGTRDYEQYF.

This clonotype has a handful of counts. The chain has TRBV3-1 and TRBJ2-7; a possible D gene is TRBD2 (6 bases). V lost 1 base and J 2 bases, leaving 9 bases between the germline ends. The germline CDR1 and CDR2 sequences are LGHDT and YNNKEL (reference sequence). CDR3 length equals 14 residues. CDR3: CASSQAGGTYEQYF. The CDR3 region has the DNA TGTGCCAGCAGCCAAGCCGGAGGGACCTACGAGCAGTACTTC.

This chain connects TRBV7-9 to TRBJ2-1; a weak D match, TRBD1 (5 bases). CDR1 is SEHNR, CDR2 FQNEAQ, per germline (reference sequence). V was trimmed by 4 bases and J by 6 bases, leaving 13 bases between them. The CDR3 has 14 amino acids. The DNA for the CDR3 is TGTGCCAGCAGCTCATTCACAGGAACCAATGAGCAGTTCTTC. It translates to CASSSFTGTNEQFF.

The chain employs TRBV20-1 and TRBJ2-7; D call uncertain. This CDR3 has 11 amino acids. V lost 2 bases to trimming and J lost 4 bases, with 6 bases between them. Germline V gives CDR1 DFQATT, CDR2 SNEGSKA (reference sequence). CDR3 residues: CSARPDYEQYF. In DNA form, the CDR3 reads TGCAGTGCTAGACCGGATTACGAGCAGTACTTC.

CDR3 in DNA: TGTGCCAGCAGTTACGCGGCGGGGGGGTACAATGAGCAGTTCTTC. Protein product: CASSYAAGGYNEQFF. The J gene is TRBJ2-1, the V gene TRBV6-6, with TRBD2 identical over 9 bases. J lost 4 bases, V lost 2 bases, and 3 bases had no gene match. The CDR3 has 15 amino acids. Germline lookup yields CDR1 MNHNY and CDR2 SVGAGI (reference sequence).